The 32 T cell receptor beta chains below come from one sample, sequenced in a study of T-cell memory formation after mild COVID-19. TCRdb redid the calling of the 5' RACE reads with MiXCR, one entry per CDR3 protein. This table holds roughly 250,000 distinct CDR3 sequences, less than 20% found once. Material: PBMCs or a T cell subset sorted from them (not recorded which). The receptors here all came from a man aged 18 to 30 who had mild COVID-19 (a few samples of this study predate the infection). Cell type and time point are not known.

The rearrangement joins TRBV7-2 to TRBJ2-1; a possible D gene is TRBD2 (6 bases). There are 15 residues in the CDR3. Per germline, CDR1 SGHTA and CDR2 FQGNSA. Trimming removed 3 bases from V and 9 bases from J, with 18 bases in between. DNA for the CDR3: TGTGCCAGCAGCTTCCAACCCCTTCCGGGGGTTGAGCAGTTCTTC. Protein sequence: CASSFQPLPGVEQFF.

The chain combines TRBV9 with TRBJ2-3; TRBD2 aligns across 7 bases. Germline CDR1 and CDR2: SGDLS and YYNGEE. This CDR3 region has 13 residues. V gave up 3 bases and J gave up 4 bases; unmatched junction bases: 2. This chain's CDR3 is CASSGGGADTQYF. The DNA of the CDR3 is TGTGCCAGCAGCGGCGGGGGTGCAGATACGCAGTATTTT.

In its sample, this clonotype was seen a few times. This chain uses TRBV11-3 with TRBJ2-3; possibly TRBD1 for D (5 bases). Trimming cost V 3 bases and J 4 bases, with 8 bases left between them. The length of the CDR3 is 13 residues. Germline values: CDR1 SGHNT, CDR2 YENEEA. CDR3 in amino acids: CASSFIGADTQYF. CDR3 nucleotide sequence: TGTGCCAGCAGCTTTATAGGGGCAGATACGCAGTATTTT.

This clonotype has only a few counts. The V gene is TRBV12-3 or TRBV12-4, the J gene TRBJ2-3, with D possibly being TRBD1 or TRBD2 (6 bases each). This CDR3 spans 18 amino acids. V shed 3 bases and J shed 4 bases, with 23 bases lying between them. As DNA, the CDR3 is TGTGCCAGCAGTTTCTTAACCATGGCGGGGTCAGGGGCAGATACGCAGTATTTT. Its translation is CASSFLTMAGSGADTQYF.

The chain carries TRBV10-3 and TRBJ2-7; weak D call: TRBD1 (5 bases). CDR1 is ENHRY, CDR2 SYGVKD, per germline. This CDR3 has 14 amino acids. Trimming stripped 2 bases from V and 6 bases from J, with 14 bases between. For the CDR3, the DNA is TGTGCCATCAGTGAGGTCGACCAGCAGGGCGAGCAGTACGTC. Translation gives CAISEVDQQGEQYV.

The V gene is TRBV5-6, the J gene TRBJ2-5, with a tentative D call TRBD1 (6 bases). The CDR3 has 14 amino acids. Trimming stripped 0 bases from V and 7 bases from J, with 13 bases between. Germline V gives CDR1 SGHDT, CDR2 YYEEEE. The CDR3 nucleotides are TGTGCCAGCAGCTTGGGGCAGGGGCTTGGGACCCAGTACTTC. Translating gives CASSLGQGLGTQYF.

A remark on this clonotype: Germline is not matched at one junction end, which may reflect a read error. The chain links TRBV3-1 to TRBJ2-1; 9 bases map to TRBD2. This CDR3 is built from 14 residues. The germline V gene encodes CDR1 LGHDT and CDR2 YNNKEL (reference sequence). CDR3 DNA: TGTGCCTGCAGCAAGCGGGGGGCCGGGACTGAGCAGTTTTTC. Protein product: CACSKRGAGTEQFF.

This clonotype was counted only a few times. Here the CDR3 DNA reads TGTGCCATCAGTGATGGAAACAGCCAGTTGTATGGCTACACCTTC. This codes for CAISDGNSQLYGYTF. The chain combines TRBV10-3 with TRBJ1-2; D remains ambiguous. In germline, CDR1 is ENHRY, CDR2 SYGVKD. The CDR3 runs 15 residues. V was pared by 3 bases and J by 5 bases, with 16 bases between.

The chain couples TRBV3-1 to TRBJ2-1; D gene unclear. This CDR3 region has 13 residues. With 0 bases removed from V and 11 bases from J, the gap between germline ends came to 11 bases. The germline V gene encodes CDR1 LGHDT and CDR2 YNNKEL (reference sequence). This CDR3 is CASSQDNPGQQFF. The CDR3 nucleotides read TGTGCCAGCAGCCAAGATAACCCTGGTCAGCAGTTCTTC.

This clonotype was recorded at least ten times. The CDR3: CASSLGQVTGTDTQYF. CDR3 nucleotides: TGCGCCAGCAGCTTGGGACAGGTAACCGGGACAGATACGCAGTATTTT. This sequence joins TRBV5-1 and TRBJ2-3, with D perhaps matching TRBD1 (6 bases). The CDR3 extends over 16 amino acids. V was clipped by 0 bases and J by 3 bases, with 14 bases between them. Germline assignment: CDR1 SGHRS and CDR2 YFSETQ.

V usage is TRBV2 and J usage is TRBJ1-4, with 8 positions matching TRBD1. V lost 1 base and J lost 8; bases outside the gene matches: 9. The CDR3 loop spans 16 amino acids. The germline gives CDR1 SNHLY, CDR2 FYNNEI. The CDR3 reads CASSEGRTGRREKLFF. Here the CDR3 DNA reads TGTGCCAGCAGTGAAGGGAGGACAGGGCGTAGGGAAAAACTGTTTTTT.

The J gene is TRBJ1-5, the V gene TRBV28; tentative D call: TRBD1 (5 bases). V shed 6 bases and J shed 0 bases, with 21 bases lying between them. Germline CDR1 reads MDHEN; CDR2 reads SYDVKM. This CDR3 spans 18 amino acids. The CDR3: CASRSEGPTSYSNQPQHF. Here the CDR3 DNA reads TGTGCCAGCAGATCCGAGGGACCGACCTCTTATAGCAATCAGCCCCAGCATTTT. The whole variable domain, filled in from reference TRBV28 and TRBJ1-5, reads DVKVTQSSRYLVKRTGEKVFLECVQDMDHENMFWYRQDPGLGLRLIYFSYDVKMKEKGDIPEGYSVSREKKERFSLILESASTNQTSMYLCASRSEGPTSYSNQPQHFGDGTRLSIL.

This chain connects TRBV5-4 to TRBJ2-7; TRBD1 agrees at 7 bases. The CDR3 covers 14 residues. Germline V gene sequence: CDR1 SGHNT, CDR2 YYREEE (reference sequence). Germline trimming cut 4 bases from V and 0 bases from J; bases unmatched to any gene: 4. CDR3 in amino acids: CASSPDRISYEQYV. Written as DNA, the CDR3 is TGTGCCAGCAGCCCGGACAGGATCTCCTACGAGCAGTACGTC.

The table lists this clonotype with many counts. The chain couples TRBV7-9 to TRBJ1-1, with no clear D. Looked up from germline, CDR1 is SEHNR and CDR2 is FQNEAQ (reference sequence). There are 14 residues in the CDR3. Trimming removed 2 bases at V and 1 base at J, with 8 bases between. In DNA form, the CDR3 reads TGTGCCAGCAGCTTAACAGACAAGAACACTGAAGCTTTCTTT. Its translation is CASSLTDKNTEAFF.

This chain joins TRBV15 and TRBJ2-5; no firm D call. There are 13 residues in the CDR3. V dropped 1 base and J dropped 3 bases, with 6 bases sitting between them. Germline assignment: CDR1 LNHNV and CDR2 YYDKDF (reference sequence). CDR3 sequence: CATSRVEEETQYF. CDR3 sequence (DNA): TGTGCCACCAGCAGAGTTGAGGAAGAGACCCAGTACTTC.

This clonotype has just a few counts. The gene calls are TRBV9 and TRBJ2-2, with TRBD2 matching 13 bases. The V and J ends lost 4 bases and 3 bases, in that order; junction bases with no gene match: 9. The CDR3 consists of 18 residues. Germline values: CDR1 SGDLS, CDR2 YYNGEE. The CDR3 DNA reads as TGTGCCAGCAGCCCAGGACTAGCGGGGGACCCAGACACCGGGGAGCTGTTTTTT. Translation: CASSPGLAGDPDTGELFF.

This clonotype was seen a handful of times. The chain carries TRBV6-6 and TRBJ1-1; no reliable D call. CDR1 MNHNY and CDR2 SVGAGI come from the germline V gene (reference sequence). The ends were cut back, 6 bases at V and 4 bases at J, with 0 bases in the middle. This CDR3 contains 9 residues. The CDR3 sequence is CASSTEAFF. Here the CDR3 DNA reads TGTGCCAGCAGCACTGAAGCTTTCTTT.

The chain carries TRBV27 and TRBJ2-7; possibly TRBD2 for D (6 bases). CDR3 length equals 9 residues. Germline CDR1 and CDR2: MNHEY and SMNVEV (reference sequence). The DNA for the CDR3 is TGTGCCAGCTGCCCGTTCGGGGGCGTC. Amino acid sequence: CASCPFGGV.

The chain's CDR3 is CSVGGTGNGDTQYF. CDR3 nucleotides: TGCAGCGTAGGCGGGACAGGGAACGGAGATACGCAGTATTTT. The V and J genes are TRBV29-1 and TRBJ2-3; 9 bases are shared with TRBD1. The trim removed 6 bases at V and 5 bases at J, leaving 9 bases unmatched. In germline, CDR1 is SQVTM, CDR2 ANQGSEA. There are 14 residues in the CDR3.

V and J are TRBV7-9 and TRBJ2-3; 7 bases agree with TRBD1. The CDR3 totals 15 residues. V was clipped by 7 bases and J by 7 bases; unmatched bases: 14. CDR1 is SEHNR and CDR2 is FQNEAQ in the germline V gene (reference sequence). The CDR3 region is CASTQGDGRQNTQYF. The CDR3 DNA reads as TGTGCCAGCACGCAGGGGGATGGACGACAGAATACGCAGTATTTT.

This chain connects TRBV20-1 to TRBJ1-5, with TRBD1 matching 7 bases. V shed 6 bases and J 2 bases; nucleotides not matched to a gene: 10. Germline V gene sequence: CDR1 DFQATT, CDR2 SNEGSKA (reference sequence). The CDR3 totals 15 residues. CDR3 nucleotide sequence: TGCAGTGCAGAGGAAACCAGGGGGGGCAATCAGCCCCAGCATTTT. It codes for CSAEETRGGNQPQHF.

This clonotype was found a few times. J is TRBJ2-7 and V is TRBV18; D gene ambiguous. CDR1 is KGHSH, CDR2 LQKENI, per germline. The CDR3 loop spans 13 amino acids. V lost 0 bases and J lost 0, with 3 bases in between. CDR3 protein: CASSPPSSYEQYV. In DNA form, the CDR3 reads TGTGCCAGCTCACCACCGAGCTCCTACGAGCAGTACGTC.

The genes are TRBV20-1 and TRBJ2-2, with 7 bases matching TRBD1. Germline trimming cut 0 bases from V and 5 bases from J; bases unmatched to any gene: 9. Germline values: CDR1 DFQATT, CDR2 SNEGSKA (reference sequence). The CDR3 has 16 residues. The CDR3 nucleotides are TGCAGTGCTAGAGATCGGATCACAGGGGCGACCGGGGAGCTGTTTTTT. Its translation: CSARDRITGATGELFF.

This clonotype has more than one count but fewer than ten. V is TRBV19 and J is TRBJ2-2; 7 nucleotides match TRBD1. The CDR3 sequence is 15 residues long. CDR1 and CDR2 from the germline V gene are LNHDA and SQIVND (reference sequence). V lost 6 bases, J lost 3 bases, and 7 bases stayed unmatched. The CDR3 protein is CASRPGTVDTGELFF. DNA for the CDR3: TGTGCCAGTAGACCAGGGACAGTCGACACCGGGGAGCTGTTTTTT.

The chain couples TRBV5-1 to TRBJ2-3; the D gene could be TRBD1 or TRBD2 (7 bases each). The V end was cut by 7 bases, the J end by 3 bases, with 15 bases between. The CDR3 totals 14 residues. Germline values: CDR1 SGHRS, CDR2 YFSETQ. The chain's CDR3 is CASCPGGVTDTQYF. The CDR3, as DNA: TGCGCCAGCTGCCCAGGGGGGGTGACAGATACGCAGTATTTT.

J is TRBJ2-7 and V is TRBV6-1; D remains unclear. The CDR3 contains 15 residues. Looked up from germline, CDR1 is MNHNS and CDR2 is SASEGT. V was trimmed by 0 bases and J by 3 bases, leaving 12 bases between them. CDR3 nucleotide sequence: TGTGCCAGCAGTGAAGCTCGGCAGGCCGGCTACGAGCAGTACTTC. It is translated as CASSEARQAGYEQYF.

The CDR3 reads CASSYKTGEDGYEQYF. The CDR3, as DNA: TGTGCCAGCAGTTACAAGACAGGGGAGGACGGTTACGAGCAGTACTTC. The V call is TRBV21-1, the J call TRBJ2-7; the D call in the table, TRBD1, was not verified against the DNA. TRBV21-1 is classified as a pseudogene. The CDR3 is 16 residues long.

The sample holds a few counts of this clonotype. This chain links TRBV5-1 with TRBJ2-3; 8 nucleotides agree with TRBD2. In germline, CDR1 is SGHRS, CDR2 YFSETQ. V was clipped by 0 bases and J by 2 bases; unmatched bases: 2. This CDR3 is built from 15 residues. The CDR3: CASSLERGITDTQYF. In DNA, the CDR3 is TGCGCCAGCAGCTTGGAGCGGGGGATCACAGATACGCAGTATTTT.

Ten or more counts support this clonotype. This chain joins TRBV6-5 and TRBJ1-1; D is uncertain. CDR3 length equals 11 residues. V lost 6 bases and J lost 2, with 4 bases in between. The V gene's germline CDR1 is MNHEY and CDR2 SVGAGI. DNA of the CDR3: TGTGCCAGCAGGCTCAACACTGAAGCTTTCTTT. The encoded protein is CASRLNTEAFF.

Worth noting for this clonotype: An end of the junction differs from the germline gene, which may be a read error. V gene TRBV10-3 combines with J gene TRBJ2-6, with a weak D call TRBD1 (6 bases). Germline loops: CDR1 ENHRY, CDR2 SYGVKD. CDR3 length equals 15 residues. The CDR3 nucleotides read TGTGCCACGAAACAGGGAGAATCTGGGTCCAACGTCCTGACTTTC. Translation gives CATKQGESGSNVLTF.

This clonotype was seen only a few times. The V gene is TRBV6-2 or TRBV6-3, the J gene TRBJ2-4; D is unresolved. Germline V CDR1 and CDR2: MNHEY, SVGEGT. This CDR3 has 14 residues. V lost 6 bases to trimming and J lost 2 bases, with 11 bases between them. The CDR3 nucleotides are TGTGCCAGCAGCCTCAGTCGCCCCAAAAACATTCAGTACTTC. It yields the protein CASSLSRPKNIQYF.

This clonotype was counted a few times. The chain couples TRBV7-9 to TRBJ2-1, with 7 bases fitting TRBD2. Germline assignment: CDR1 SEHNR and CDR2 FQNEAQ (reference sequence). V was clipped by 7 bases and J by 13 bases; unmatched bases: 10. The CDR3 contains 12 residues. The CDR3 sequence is CASTPGLLGQFF. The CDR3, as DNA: TGTGCCAGCACCCCGGGACTACTGGGCCAGTTCTTC. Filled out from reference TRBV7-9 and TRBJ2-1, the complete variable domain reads DTGVSQNPRHKITKRGQNVTFRCDPISEHNRLYWYRQTLGQGPEFLTYFQNEAQLEKSRLLSDRFSAERPKGSFSTLEIQRTEQGDSAMYLCASTPGLLGQFFGPGTRLTVL.